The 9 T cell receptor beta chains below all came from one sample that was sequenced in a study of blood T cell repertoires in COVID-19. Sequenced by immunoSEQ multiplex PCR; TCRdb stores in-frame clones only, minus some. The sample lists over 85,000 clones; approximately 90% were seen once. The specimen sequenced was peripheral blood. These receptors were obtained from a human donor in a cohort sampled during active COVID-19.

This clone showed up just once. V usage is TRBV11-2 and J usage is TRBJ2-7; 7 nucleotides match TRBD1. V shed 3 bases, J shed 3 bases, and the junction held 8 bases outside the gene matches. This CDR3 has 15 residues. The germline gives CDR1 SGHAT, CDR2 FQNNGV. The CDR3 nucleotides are TGTGCCAGCAGCTTGTACCGGGACAGCTTCTACGAGCAGTACTTC. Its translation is CASSLYRDSFYEQYF.

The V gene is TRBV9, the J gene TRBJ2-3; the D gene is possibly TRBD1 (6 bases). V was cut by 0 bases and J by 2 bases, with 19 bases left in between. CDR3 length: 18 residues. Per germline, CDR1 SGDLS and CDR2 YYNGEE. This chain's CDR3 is CASSVESRQGRPTDTQYF. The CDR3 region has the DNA TGTGCCAGCAGCGTAGAATCTCGGCAGGGGCGCCCCACAGATACGCAGTATTTT.

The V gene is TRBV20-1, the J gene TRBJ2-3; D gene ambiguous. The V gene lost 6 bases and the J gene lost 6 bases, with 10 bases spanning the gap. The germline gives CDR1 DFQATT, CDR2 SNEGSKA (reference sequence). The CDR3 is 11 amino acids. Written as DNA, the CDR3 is TGCAGTGCCACTCTGGAGGATACGCAGTATTTT. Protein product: CSATLEDTQYF.

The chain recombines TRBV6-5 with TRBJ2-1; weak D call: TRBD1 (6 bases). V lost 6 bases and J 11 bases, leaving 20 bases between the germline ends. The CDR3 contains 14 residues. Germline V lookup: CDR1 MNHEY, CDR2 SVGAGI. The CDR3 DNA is TGTGCCAGCAGAACAATACAGGGTGATGGAAAGCAGTTCTTC. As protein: CASRTIQGDGKQFF.

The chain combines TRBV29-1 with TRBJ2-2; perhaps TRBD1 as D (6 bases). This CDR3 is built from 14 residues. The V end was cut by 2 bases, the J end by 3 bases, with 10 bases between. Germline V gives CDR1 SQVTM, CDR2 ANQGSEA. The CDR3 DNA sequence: TGCAGCGTTGAAATACAGGGTGACACCGGGGAGCTGTTTTTT. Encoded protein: CSVEIQGDTGELFF.

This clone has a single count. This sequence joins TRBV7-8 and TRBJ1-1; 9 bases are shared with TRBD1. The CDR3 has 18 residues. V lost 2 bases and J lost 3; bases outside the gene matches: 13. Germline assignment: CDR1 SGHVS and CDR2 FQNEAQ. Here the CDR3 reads CASSLYRGRRLDDTEAFF. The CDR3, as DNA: TGTGCCAGCAGCTTATACAGGGGGCGACGCCTTGATGACACTGAAGCTTTCTTT.

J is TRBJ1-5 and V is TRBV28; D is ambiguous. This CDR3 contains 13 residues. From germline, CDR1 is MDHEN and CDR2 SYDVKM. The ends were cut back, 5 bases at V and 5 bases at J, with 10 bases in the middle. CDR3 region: CASSPGTDQPQHF. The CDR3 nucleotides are TGTGCCAGCAGTCCGGGAACGGATCAGCCCCAGCATTTT.

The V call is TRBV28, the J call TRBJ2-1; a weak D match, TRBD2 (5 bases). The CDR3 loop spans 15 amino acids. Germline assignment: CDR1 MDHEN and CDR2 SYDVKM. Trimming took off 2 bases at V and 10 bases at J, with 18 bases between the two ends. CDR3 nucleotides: TGTGCCAGCAGTTTAGCAATACTAGATACGCGGGAGCAGTTCTTC. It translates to CASSLAILDTREQFF.

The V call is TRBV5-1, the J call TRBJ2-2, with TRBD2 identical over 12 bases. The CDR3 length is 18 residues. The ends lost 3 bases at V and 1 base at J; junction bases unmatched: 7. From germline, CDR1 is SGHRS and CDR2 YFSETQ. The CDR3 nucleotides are TGCGCCAGCAGCTCGATACTAGCGGGAGGCCTGAACACCGGGGAGCTGTTTTTT. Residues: CASSSILAGGLNTGELFF.